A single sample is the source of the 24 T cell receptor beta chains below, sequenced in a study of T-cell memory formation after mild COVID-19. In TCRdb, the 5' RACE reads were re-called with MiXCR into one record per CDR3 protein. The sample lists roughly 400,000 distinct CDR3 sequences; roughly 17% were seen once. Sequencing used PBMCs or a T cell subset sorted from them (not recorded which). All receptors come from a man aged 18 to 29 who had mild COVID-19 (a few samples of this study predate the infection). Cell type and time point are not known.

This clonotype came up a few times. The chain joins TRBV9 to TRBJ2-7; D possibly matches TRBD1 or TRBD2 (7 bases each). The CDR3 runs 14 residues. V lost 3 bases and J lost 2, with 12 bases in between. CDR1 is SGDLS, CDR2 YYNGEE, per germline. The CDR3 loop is CASSAGGGTYEQYF. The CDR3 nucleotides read TGTGCCAGCAGCGCAGGGGGGGGTACCTACGAGCAGTACTTC.

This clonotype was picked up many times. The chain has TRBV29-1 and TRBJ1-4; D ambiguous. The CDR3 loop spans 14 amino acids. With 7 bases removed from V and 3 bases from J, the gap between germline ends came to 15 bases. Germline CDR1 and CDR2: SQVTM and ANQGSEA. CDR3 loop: CSASYGSSNEKLFF. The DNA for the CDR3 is TGCAGCGCCTCGTATGGTTCTTCTAATGAAAAACTGTTTTTT.

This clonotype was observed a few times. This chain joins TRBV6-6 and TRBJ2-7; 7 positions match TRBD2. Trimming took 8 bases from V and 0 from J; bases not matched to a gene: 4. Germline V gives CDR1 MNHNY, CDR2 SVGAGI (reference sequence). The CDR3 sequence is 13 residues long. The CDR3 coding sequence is TGTGCCAGCGCGGGGGACGGCTCCTACGAGCAGTACGTC. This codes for CASAGDGSYEQYV.

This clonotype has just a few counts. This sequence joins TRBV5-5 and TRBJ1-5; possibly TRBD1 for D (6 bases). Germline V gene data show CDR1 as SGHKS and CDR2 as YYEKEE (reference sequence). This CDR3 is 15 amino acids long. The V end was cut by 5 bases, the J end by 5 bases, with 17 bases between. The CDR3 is CASSPLGHPDQPQHF. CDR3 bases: TGTGCCAGCAGTCCTCTGGGACACCCCGATCAGCCCCAGCATTTT.

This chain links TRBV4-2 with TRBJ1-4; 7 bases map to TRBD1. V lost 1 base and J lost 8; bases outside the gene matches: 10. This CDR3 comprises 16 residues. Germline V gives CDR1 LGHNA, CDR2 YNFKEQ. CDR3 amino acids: CASSQGSTGTVEKLFF. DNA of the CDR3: TGTGCCAGCAGCCAAGGGTCGACAGGGACGGTGGAAAAACTGTTTTTT.

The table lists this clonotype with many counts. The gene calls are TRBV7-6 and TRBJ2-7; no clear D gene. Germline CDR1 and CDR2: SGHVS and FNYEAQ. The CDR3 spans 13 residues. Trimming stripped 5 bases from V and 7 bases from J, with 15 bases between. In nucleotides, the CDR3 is TGTGCCAGCAGCACCCTGGGTTCCGGGGAGCAGTACTTC. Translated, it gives CASSTLGSGEQYF.

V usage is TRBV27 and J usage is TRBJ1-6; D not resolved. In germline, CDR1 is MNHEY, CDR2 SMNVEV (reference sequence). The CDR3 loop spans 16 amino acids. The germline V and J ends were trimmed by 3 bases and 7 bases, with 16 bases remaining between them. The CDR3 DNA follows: TGTGCCAGCAGTTTCTCCGAATTACGGTTGAATTCACCCCTCCACTTT. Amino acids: CASSFSELRLNSPLHF.

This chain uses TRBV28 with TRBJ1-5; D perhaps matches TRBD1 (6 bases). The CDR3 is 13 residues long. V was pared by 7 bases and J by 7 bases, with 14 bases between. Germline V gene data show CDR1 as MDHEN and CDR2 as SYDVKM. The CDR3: CASKQGWYQPQHF. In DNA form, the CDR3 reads TGTGCCAGCAAACAGGGATGGTACCAGCCCCAGCATTTT.

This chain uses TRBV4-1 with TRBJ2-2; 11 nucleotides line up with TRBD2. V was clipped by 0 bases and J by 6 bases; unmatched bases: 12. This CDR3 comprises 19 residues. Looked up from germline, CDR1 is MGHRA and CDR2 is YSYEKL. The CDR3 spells CASSQEGVSGGDIAGELFF. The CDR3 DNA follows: TGCGCCAGCAGCCAAGAGGGAGTTAGCGGGGGGGATATCGCCGGGGAGCTGTTTTTT.

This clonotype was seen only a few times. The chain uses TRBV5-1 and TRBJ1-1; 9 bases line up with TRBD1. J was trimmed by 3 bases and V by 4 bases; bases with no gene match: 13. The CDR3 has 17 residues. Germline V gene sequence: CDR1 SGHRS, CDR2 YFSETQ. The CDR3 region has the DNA TGCGCCAGCAGCCTGGGCCTACAGGGGGCAGGGGACACTGAAGCTTTCTTT. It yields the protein CASSLGLQGAGDTEAFF.

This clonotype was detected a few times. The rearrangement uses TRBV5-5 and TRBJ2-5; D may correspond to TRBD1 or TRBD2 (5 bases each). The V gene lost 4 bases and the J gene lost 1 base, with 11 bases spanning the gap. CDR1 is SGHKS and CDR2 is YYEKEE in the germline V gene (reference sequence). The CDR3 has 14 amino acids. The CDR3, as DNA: TGTGCCAGCAGCAGGGGACGGAGCCAAGAGACCCAGTACTTC. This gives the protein CASSRGRSQETQYF.

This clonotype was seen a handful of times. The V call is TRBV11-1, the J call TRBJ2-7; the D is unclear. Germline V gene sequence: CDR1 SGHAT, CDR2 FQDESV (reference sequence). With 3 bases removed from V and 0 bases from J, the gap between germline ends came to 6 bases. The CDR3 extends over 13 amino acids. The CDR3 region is CASSLQRSYEQYV. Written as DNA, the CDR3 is TGTGCCAGCAGCTTGCAGCGCTCCTACGAGCAGTACGTC.

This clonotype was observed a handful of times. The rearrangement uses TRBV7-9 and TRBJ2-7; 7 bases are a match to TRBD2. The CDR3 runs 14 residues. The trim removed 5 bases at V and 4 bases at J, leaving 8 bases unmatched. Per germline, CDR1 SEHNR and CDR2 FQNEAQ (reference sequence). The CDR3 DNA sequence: TGTGCCAGCAGCCTCTCCGGGACTAATTACGAGCAGTACTTC. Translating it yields CASSLSGTNYEQYF.

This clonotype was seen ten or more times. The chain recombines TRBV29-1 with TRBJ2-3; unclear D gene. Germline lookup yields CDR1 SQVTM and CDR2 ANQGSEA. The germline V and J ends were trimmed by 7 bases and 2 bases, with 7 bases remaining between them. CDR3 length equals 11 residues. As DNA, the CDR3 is TGCAGCGCCTCGGACACAGATACGCAGTATTTT. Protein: CSASDTDTQYF.

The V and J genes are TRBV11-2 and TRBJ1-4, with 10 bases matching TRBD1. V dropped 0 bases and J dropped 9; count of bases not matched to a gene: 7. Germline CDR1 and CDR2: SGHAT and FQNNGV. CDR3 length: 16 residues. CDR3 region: CASSLEVDRGPKKLFF. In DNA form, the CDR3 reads TGTGCCAGCAGCTTAGAGGTCGACAGGGGGCCCAAAAAACTGTTTTTT.

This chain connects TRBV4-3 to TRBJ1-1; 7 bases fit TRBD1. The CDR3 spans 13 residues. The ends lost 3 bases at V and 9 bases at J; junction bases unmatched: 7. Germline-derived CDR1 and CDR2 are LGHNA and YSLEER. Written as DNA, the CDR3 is TGCGCCAGCAGCCAGCATGACAGGGATCAAGCTTTCTTT. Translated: CASSQHDRDQAFF.

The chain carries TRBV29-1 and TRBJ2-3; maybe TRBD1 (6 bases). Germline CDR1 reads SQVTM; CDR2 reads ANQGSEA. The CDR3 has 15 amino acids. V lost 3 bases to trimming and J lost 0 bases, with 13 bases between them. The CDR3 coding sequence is TGCAGCGTTGAGGGGACATCAACTAGCACAGATACGCAGTATTTT. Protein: CSVEGTSTSTDTQYF.

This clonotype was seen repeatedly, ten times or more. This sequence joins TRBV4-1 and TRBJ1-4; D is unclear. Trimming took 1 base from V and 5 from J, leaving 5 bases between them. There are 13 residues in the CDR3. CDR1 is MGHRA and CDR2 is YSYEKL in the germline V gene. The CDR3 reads CASSQGVNEKLFF. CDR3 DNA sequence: TGCGCCAGCAGCCAAGGGGTGAATGAAAAACTGTTTTTT.

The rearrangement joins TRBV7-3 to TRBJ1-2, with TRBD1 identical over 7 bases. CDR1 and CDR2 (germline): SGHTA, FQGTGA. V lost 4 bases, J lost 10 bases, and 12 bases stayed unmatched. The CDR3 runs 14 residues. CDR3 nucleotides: TGTGCCAGCAGCTCGTCCCTGGCAGGGGGAGACTACACCTTC. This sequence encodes CASSSSLAGGDYTF.

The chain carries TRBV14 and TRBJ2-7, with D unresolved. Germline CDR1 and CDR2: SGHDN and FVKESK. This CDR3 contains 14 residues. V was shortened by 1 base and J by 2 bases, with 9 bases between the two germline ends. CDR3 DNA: TGTGCCAGCAGCCAAGCTCAGCCCCCCTACGAGCAGTACTTC. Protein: CASSQAQPPYEQYF.

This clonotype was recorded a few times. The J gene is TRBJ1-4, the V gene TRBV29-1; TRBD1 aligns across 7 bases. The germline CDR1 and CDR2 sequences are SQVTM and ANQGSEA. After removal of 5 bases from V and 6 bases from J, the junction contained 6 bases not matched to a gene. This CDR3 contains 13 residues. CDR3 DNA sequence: TGCAGCGTTATGACAGGGAAAGATGAAAAACTGTTTTTT. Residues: CSVMTGKDEKLFF.

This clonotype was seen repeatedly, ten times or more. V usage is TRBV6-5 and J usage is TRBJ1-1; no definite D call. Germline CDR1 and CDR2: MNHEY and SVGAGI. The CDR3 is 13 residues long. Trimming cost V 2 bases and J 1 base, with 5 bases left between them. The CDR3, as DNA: TGTGCCAGCAGTTACGGGCGGAACACTGAAGCTTTCTTT. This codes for CASSYGRNTEAFF.

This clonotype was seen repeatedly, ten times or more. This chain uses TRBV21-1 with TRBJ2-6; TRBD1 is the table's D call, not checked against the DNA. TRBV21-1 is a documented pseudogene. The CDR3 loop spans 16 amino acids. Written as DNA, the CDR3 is TGTGCCGGGGGGCGGGACAGGTCGACTGGGGCCAACGTCCTGACTTTC. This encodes CAGGRDRSTGANVLTF.

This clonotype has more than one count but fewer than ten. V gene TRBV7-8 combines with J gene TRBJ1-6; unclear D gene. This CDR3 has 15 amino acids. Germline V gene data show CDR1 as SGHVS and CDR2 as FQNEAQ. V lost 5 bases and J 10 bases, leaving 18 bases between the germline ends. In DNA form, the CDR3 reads TGTGCCAGCAGCGTAATGTCCAACCGGGGATCACCCCTCCACTTT. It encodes CASSVMSNRGSPLHF.